This T cell receptor (beta chain) was recovered during a study of cytomegalovirus exposure and HLA in healthy donors. About this clone itself: Its target is unknown.

Primers included in the PCR were 60 Vbeta and 13 Jbeta primers. The assay was immunoSEQ multiplex PCR, and TCRdb's table has in-frame clones only and misses some. The data show about 21,000 clones, about 77% seen once. The CDR3 totals 13 residues. J was trimmed by 7 bases and V by 1 base; bases with no gene match: 4. Germline values: CDR1 LGHNA, CDR2 YNFKEQ. Study-level results: It was reported that the classifier diagnosed cytomegalovirus status with high specificity and sensitivity in both the original and validation cohorts. Fewer N-insertions than the roughly 670-donor mean were reportedly shown by an Asian-associated ancestry cluster in a later analysis. Specificity for CMV antigens was confirmed in vitro for a few of the CMV-associated chains.

The receptor was isolated from a man aged 60 to 69 in good health and CMV-seronegative. The source material was PBMCs. The V gene is TRBV4-2, the J gene TRBJ2-7; 7 positions match TRBD2. CDR3 protein: CASSQGLADEQYF. In DNA form, the CDR3 reads TGTGCCAGCAGCCAAGGCCTAGCGGATGAGCAGTACTTC.